The entry below describes one T cell receptor (beta chain). The antigen is undetermined. CDR1 and CDR2 from the germline V gene are PRHDT and FYEKMQ (reference sequence). The V and J ends lost 2 bases and 3 bases respectively, with 19 bases between them. This CDR3 has 17 amino acids. The entry originates in a study of a mutant IDH1 vaccine in newly diagnosed glioma. Method: immunoSEQ multiplex PCR; TCRdb's copy keeps in-frame clones and lacks some. The sample contains about 88,000 clones, about 80% of which appear only once. As for time point: baseline, week 1 (first vaccination visit). Treatment given: pre-vaccination baseline after standard-of-care therapy. Broader study findings: Pseudoprogression seemed unrelated to changes in top peripheral T cell clonotypes.

The chain employs TRBV13 and TRBJ1-2, with D possibly TRBD1 on 5 matching bases. Sequencing was performed on PBMCs, taken from a glioma patient treated with radiotherapy, temozolomide or both. This TCR was recovered from a man aged 40-50 years with glioma. Some clones in this sample may be carry-over from other donors' samples. The CDR3 sequence: CASSLLGQGAGDYGYTF. Written as DNA, the CDR3 is TGTGCCAGCAGCTTACTAGGCCAGGGCGCCGGGGACTATGGCTACACCTTC.